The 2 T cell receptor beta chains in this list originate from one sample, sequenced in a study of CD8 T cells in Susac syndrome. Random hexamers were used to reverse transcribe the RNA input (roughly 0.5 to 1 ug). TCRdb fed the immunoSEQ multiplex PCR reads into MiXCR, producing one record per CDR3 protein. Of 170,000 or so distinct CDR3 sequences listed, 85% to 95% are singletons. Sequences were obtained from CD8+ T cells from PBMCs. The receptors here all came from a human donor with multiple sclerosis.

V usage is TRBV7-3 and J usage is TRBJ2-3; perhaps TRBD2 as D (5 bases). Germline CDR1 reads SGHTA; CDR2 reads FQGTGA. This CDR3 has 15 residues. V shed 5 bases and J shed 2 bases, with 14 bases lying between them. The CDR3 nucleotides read TGTGCCAGCAGCCTCATCAACGGGATCACAGATACGCAGTATTTT. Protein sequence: CASSLINGITDTQYF.

The CDR3 region is CASSPRRELNNEQFF. As DNA, the CDR3 is TGTGCCAGCTCACCAAGGAGGGAGCTAAACAATGAGCAGTTCTTC. The chain is built from TRBV18 and TRBJ2-1; a weak D match, TRBD2 (6 bases). This CDR3 has 15 residues. Trimming removed 2 bases at V and 5 bases at J, with 13 bases between. CDR1 is KGHSH, CDR2 LQKENI, per germline.